This T cell receptor beta chain was captured by sequencing in a study of technical replicates of blood from a handful of donors. Trimming removed 2 bases from V and 2 bases from J; junction bases left unmatched: 9. The CDR3 totals 16 residues. The germline V gene has CDR1 MDHEN and CDR2 SYDVKM. Generated by immunoSEQ multiplex PCR, the TCRdb table keeps only in-frame clones and is missing some. Of about 97,000 clones listed, roughly 96% are singletons. The gene calls are TRBV28 and TRBJ2-7; 7 positions agree with TRBD1. The receptor was derived from a human donor in good health. Sequenced: T cells isolated from PBMCs. The CDR3 spells CASSLRRWDSPYEQYF. The CDR3 DNA is TGTGCCAGCAGTTTAAGGCGATGGGACAGTCCCTACGAGCAGTACTTC.